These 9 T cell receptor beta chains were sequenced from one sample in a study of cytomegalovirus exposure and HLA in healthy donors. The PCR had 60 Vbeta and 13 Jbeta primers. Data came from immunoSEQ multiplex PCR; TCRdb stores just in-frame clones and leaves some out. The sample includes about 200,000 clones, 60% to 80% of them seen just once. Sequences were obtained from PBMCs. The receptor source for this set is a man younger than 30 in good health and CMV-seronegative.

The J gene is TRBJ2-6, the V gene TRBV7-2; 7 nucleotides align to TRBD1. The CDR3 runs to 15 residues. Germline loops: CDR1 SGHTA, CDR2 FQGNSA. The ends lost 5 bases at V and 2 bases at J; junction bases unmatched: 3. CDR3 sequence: CASSIDRAGANVLTF. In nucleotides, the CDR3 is TGTGCCAGCAGCATAGACAGGGCTGGGGCCAACGTCCTGACTTTC.

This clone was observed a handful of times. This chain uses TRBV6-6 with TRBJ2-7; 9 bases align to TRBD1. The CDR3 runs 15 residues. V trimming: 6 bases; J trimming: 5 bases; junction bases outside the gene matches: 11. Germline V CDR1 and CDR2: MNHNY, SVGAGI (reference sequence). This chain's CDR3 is CASSPDRDRVHEQYF. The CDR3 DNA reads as TGTGCCAGCAGCCCGGACCGGGACAGGGTCCACGAGCAGTACTTC.

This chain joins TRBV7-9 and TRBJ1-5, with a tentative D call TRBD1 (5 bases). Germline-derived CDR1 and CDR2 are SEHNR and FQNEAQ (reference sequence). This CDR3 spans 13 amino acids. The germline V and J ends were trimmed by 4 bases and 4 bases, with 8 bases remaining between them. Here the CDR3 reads CASSWGDNQPQHF. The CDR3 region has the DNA TGTGCCAGCAGCTGGGGGGATAATCAGCCCCAGCATTTT.

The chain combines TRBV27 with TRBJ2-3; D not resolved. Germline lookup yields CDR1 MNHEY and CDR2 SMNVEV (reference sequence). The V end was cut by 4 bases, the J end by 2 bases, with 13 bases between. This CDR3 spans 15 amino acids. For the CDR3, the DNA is TGTGCCAGCAGTTCGGCGGTTCTCCCCACAGATACGCAGTATTTT. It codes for CASSSAVLPTDTQYF.

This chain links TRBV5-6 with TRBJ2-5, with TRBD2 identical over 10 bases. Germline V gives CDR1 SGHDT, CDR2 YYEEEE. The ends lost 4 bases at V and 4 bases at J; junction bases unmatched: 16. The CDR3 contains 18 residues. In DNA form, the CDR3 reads TGTGCCAGCAGCCGTCAAATTTTAGCGGGGGGCCCTGCAGAGACCCAGTACTTC. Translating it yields CASSRQILAGGPAETQYF.

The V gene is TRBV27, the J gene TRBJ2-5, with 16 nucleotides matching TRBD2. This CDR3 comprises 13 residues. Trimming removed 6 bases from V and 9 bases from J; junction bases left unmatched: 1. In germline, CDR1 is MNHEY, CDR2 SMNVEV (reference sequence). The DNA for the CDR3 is TGTGCCAGCAGGGGACTAGCGGGAGGGCCCCAGTACTTC. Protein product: CASRGLAGGPQYF.

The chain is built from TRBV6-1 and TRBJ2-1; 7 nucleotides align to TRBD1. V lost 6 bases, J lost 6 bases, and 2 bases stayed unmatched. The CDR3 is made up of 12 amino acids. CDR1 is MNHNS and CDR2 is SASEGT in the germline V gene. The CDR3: CASRGQTNEQFF. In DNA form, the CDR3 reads TGTGCCAGCAGGGGACAGACCAATGAGCAGTTCTTC.

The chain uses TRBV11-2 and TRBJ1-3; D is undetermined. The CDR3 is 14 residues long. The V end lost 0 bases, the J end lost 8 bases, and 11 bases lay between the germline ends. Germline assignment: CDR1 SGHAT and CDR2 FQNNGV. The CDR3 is CASSLDNRGYTIYF. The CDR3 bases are TGTGCCAGCAGCTTAGATAATCGGGGTTACACCATATATTTT.

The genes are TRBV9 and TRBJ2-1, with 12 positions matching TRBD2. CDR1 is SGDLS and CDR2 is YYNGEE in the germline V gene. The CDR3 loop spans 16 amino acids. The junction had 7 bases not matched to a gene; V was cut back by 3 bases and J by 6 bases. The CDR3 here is CASSEPRTSGVNEQFF. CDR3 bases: TGTGCCAGCAGCGAGCCCCGGACTAGCGGGGTCAATGAGCAGTTCTTC. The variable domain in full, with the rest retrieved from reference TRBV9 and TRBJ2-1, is DSGVTQTPKHLITATGQRVTLRCSPRSGDLSVYWYQQSLDQGLQFLIQYYNGEERAKGNILERFSAQQFPDLHSELNLSSLELGDSALYFCASSEPRTSGVNEQFFGPGTRLTVL.